The clone carrying this T cell receptor (beta chain) was seen just once. Its specificity is not known. 13 Jbeta primers and 60 Vbeta primers were used for the PCR. Measured with immunoSEQ multiplex PCR; TCRdb has only the in-frame clones, and not every one. The sample has roughly 220,000 clones, approximately 78% seen once; the top ten hold 2.7%. Germline lookup yields CDR1 MNHEY and CDR2 SVGAGI. The CDR3 is 15 amino acids. V lost 6 bases, J lost 3 bases, and 8 bases stayed unmatched. The sample belongs to a study of cytomegalovirus exposure and HLA in healthy donors. The overall study: There were approximately 81 million unique TCRs (from HLA-typed donors) in an early data release. Whole-study results and caveats: A classifier reportedly called cytomegalovirus status with high sensitivity and specificity. Later work found most CMV-associated TCR beta chains apparently HLA-restricted.

Whereas donors were nominally healthy upon sampling, unrecorded immune exposures were probable. The receptor's source is a woman in her forties in good health and CMV-seronegative. The specimen was PBMCs. The chain couples TRBV6-5 to TRBJ2-7, with 10 nucleotides matching TRBD2. CDR3 in DNA: TGTGCCAGCAGGTTAAGCGGGAGGGGCCTCTACGAGCAGTACTTC. It is translated as CASRLSGRGLYEQYF.